The 6 T cell receptor beta chains listed next were all sequenced from one sample in a study of beta chain features in type 1 diabetes. All of the isolated RNA was reverse transcribed, so expressed TCRB transcripts were sequenced. Assay used: immunoSEQ multiplex PCR; TCRdb lists only in-frame clones, some missing. The sample has 300,000 to 350,000 clones; 13% to 15% are singletons. Specimen: central memory CD4+ T cells from blood. Receptors were obtained from a man aged 30 to 39 in good health.

The chain has TRBV7-9 and TRBJ2-1, with no clear D. The germline V gene has CDR1 SEHNR and CDR2 FQNEAQ (reference sequence). Trimming removed 1 base from V and 3 bases from J, with 10 bases in between. This CDR3 is 15 amino acids long. CDR3 in amino acids: CASSLDRSHYNEQFF. CDR3 DNA: TGTGCCAGCAGCTTAGATAGGTCTCACTACAATGAGCAGTTCTTC.

The chain is built from TRBV18 and TRBJ2-7; TRBD1 matches 7 bases. This CDR3 spans 17 amino acids. V lost 1 base, J lost 4 bases, and 13 bases stayed unmatched. Germline V lookup: CDR1 KGHSH, CDR2 LQKENI. The CDR3 sequence: CASSPLPPNRGVYEQYF. In DNA, the CDR3 is TGTGCCAGCTCACCACTGCCCCCCAACAGGGGCGTTTACGAGCAGTACTTC.

The V and J genes are TRBV9 and TRBJ1-6; 8 bases fit TRBD1. The V segment lost 0 bases and the J segment 8 bases; nucleotides outside the gene matches: 4. The CDR3 extends over 15 amino acids. Germline lookup yields CDR1 SGDLS and CDR2 YYNGEE. The CDR3 DNA reads TGTGCCAGCAGCGTAGGGGCAGGGGGCGATTCACCCCTCCACTTT. It encodes CASSVGAGGDSPLHF.

This rearrangement joins TRBV18 to TRBJ2-1, with D perhaps TRBD1 (6 bases). The CDR3 is 14 residues long. The V gene's germline CDR1 is KGHSH and CDR2 LQKENI. Trimming removed 5 bases from V and 3 bases from J, with 11 bases in between. The CDR3 spells CASSSQGSYNEQFF. CDR3 nucleotide sequence: TGTGCCAGCTCATCACAGGGTAGCTACAATGAGCAGTTCTTC.

This rearrangement joins TRBV28 to TRBJ1-2, with 7 nucleotides matching TRBD1. J gave up 2 bases and V 10 bases, and 7 bases lay outside the gene matches. This CDR3 is 13 amino acids long. Per germline, CDR1 MDHEN and CDR2 SYDVKM. CDR3 nucleotides: TGTGCCATCTCCGGACAGGCCAACTATGGCTACACCTTC. This translates into CAISGQANYGYTF.

This clone was counted between two and nine times. V usage is TRBV7-9 and J usage is TRBJ2-4; 13 bases are shared with TRBD2. The CDR3 has 17 residues. V lost 5 bases, J lost 7 bases, and 11 bases stayed unmatched. Germline V gene sequence: CDR1 SEHNR, CDR2 FQNEAQ (reference sequence). CDR3: CASSPRTSGGRGNIQYF. The CDR3 coding sequence is TGTGCCAGCAGCCCACGGACTAGCGGGGGCCGAGGGAACATTCAGTACTTC.